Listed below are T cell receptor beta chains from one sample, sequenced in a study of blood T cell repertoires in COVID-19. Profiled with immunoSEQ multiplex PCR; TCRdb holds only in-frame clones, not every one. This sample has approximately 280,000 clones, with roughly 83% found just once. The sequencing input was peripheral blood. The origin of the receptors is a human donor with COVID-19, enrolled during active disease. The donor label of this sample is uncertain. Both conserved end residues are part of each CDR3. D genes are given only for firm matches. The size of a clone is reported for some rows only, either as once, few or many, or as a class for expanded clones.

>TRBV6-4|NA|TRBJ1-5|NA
TGTGCCAGCAGTGTCTTCTCAGGGCACGGTCAGCCCCAGCATTTT
CASSVFSGHGQPQHF
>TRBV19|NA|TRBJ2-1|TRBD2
TGTGCCAGTAGTATAGAAGGGACTCGGCGGGGGAATGAGCAGTTCTTC
CASSIEGTRRGNEQFF
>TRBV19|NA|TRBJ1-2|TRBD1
TGTGCCAGTAGTAGCCAGACAGGGAGGAGTTATGGCTACACCTTC
CASSSQTGRSYGYTF
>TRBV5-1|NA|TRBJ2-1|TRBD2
TGCGCCAGCAGCTCAGGGACTAGCGGGAGATCCTACAATGAGCAGTTCTTC
CASSSGTSGRSYNEQFF
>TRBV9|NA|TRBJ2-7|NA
TGTGCCAGCAGCGTAGCTGGCAGGGCATTTGTCGACGAGCAGTACTTC
CASSVAGRAFVDEQYF
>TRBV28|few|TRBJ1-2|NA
TGTGCCAGCAGCCAGACAGGAAACGGCTACACCTTC
CASSQTGNGYTF
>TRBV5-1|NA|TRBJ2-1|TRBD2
TGCGCCAGCAGCTTGTCAGCGGGGGATGGTAATGAGCAGTTCTTC
CASSLSAGDGNEQFF
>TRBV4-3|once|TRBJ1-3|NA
TGCGCCAGCAGCCAAGATCAAAACTCTGGAAACACCATATATTTT
CASSQDQNSGNTIYF
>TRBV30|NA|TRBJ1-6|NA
TGTGCCTGGAGTGTAGGGGGACCCCTCCACTTT
CAWSVGGPLHF
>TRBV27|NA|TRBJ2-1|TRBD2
TGTGCCAGCAGTTTAAAGGGACTAGCGGGAGTGAATGAGCAGTTCTTC
CASSLKGLAGVNEQFF
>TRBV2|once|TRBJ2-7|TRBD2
TGTGCCAGCAGTGGCGAAGGGAGGGCATGGTACGAGCAGTACTTC
CASSGEGRAWYEQYF
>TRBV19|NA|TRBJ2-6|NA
TGTGCCAGTAGTCGCGGGACTCCTGCTGTTGGGGCCAACGTCCTGACTTTC
CASSRGTPAVGANVLTF
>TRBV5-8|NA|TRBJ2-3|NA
TGTGCCACCCTCCCCTGGGGGGAAGATACGCAGTATTTT
CATLPWGEDTQYF
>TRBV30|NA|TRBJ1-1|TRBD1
TGTGCCTGGGTTTTAACAGGGGGCACTGAAGCTTTCTTT
CAWVLTGGTEAFF
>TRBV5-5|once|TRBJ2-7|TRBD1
TGTGCCAGCAGCTGGGAACAGGGGGCTTACGAGCAGTACTTC
CASSWEQGAYEQYF
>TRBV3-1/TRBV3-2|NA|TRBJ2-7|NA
TGTGCCAGCAGCCAAAGTTACAGGGAACTCTACGAGCAGTACTTC
CASSQSYRELYEQYF
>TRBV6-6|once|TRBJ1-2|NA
TGTGCCAGCAGTTCTAGGGGCTACACCTTC
CASSSRGYTF
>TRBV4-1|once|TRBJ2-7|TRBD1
TGCGCCAGCAGCCGTAAACGGGACAGCGAGCAGTACTTC
CASSRKRDSEQYF
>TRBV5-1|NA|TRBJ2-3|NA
TGCGCCAGCAGCTCCAATGTGGGGGGAGGCACAGATACGCAGTATTTT
CASSSNVGGGTDTQYF
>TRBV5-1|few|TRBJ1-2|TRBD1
TGCGCCAGCAGTAACACTTATCGACAGGGTGACGGCTACACCTTC
CASSNTYRQGDGYTF
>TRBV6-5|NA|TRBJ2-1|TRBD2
TGTGCCAGCAAGACTAGCGGATACAATGAGCAGTTCTTC
CASKTSGYNEQFF
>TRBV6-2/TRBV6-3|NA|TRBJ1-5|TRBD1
TGTGCCAGCAGTGTGACAGGGGAGGGCAATCAGCCCCAGCATTTT
CASSVTGEGNQPQHF